Each of the 2 T cell receptor beta chains below was sequenced from the same sample in a study of cytomegalovirus exposure and HLA in healthy donors (dated by TCRdb to 2017 to 2019). Receptor libraries were prepared by the immunoSEQ multiplex PCR assay. For the multiplex PCR, a mixture combining 60 forward primers for TCR Vbeta segments and 13 reverse primers for TCR Jbeta segments was used. Sourced from immuneACCESS, this table was stored by TCRdb with only in-frame sequences that have V and J called. A share of the clones is absent; for the studies checked, an unresolved V gene accounts for under half, and the remainder has no known explanation. Within this sample are around 150,000 clones, with 75% to 90% of them counted one time only. About 8.6% of the sample goes to the ten largest clones. Sequenced sample: PBMCs. The receptors stem from a woman aged 50 to 60 in good health and CMV-seropositive.

This chain uses TRBV21-1 with TRBJ2-2; TRBD2 reflects the table's D call only, with no check against the DNA. TRBV21-1 is described as a pseudogene. CDR3 length equals 16 residues. CDR3 amino acids: CASSKRRGGSTGELFF. The CDR3 coding sequence is TGTGCCAGCAGCAAAAGGAGGGGGGGGAGCACCGGGGAGCTGTTTTTT.

This chain uses TRBV5-6 with TRBJ2-5; 10 bases are a match to TRBD1. The CDR3 consists of 15 residues. The junction had 9 bases not matched to a gene; V was cut back by 5 bases and J by 5 bases. Germline assignment: CDR1 SGHDT and CDR2 YYEEEE. The CDR3 region has the DNA TGTGCCAGCAGTCAGACAGGGGGCATAGACGAGACCCAGTACTTC. Translated, it gives CASSQTGGIDETQYF.